This T cell receptor (beta chain) was recovered during a study of graft-versus-host responses after intestinal transplantation. Study-level information: All recipients were given anti-thymocyte globulin induction, and tacrolimus and steroids were then administered for roughly 3 years. Study-wide results and limits: There were GvH clones found in recipient marrow, and some of them appeared first in ileum or blood. Early after transplant, HvG declines were associated with peak levels of circulating GvH clones.

As concerns this clone: Its antigen is currently unknown. An end of the junction differs from the germline gene, which may be a read error. Other nucleotide sequences in the sample specify the same CDR3.

Profiling relied on immunoSEQ multiplex PCR, and the TCRdb table lists in-frame clones only, not all of them. The sample has tens of thousands of clones; about 94% are singletons. The germline CDR1 and CDR2 sequences are SEHNR and FQNEAQ (reference sequence). The CDR3 sequence is 16 residues long. This specimen was unstimulated CD8+ T cells sorted from spleen or lymph node cells, taken before intestinal transplant. The sequence was obtained from a human donor who received an intestinal transplant. The chain couples TRBV7-9 to TRBJ2-7, with D tentatively TRBD2 (6 bases). This CDR3 is CASSLAVTRFNYEQYF. CDR3 bases: TGTGCCAGCAGCTTAGCGGTGACTAGATTCAACTACGAACAGTACTTC.